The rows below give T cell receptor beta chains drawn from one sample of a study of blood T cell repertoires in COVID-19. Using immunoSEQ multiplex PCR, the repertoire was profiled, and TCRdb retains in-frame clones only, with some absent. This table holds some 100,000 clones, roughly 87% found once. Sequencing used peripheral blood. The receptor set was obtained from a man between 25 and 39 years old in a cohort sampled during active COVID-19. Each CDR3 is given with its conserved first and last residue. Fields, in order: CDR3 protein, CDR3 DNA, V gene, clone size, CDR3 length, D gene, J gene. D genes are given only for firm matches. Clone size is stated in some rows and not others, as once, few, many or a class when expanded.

CASSERDRGTDTQYF | TGCGCCAGCAGTGAGAGGGACAGGGGTACAGATACGCAGTATTTT | TRBV10-2 | - | 15 | TRBD1 | TRBJ2-3
CATSVGPFYGYTF | TGTGCCACCAGTGTTGGGCCTTTCTATGGCTACACCTTC | TRBV24-1 | - | 13 | - | TRBJ1-2
CASSLAGTHKETQYF | TGTGCCAGCAGCTTAGCCGGGACACATAAAGAGACCCAGTACTTC | TRBV11-2 | - | 15 | - | TRBJ2-5
CAWSVPGAGETQYF | TGTGCCTGGAGTGTACCAGGGGCAGGGGAGACCCAGTACTTC | TRBV30 | - | 14 | - | TRBJ2-5
CASKTGNYGYTF | TGTGCCAGCAAAACCGGTAACTATGGCTACACCTTC | TRBV28 | - | 12 | - | TRBJ1-2
CASSFTGGRAADTQYF | TGTGCCAGCAGCTTTACAGGGGGTCGGGCGGCAGATACGCAGTATTTT | TRBV5-5 | - | 16 | TRBD1 | TRBJ2-3
CASSPVMGSNEKLFF | TGTGCCAGCTCACCAGTTATGGGCTCTAATGAAAAACTGTTTTTT | TRBV18 | - | 15 | - | TRBJ1-4
CAPVVTQHF | TGTGCCCCTGTAGTAACCCAGCATTTT | TRBV7-3 | - | 9 | - | TRBJ1-5
CAISESTGGDTQYF | TGTGCCATCAGTGAGTCCACGGGGGGAGATACGCAGTATTTT | TRBV10-3 | - | 14 | TRBD2 | TRBJ2-3
CASSRAEVVTSTDTQYF | TGCGCCAGCAGCCGTGCGGAGGTAGTAACTAGCACAGATACGCAGTATTTT | TRBV5-1 | - | 17 | - | TRBJ2-3
CASSFPFAGGNSNEQFF | TGTGCCAGCAGCTTTCCTTTCGCGGGGGGTAATTCGAATGAGCAGTTCTTC | TRBV7-9 | - | 17 | TRBD2 | TRBJ2-1
CASSEPGHTYEQYF | TGCGCCAGCAGTGAGCCGGGACACACCTACGAGCAGTACTTC | TRBV10-2 | - | 14 | - | TRBJ2-7
CASSWTETYEQYF | TGTGCCAGCAGCTGGACAGAAACCTACGAGCAGTACTTC | TRBV7-2 | - | 13 | - | TRBJ2-7
CASSFDSNYGYTF | TGTGCCAGCAGCTTTGACAGCAACTATGGCTACACCTTC | TRBV5-4 | - | 13 | - | TRBJ1-2
CASSIPGGLGNQPQHF | TGTGCCAGTAGCATCCCGGGGGGCTTAGGTAATCAGCCCCAGCATTTT | TRBV19 | - | 16 | - | TRBJ1-5
CASSKKPFTRYF | TGTGCCAGCAGCAAAAAACCCTTTACTAGGTATTTT | TRBV21-1 | - | 12 | - | TRBJ2-3
CASRGELAKNIQYF | TGTGCCAGCAGAGGAGAGCTAGCCAAAAACATTCAGTACTTC | TRBV27 | - | 14 | - | TRBJ2-4
CASSSPGVRTDTQYF | TGTGCCAGCAGCTCTCCAGGGGTTCGTACAGATACGCAGTATTTT | TRBV7-7 | medium-sized | 15 | - | TRBJ2-3
CATSRDRGQETQYF | TGTGCCACCAGCAGAGACAGGGGGCAGGAGACCCAGTACTTC | TRBV15 | - | 14 | TRBD1 | TRBJ2-5
CASSQGARRGTDTQYF | TGCGCCAGCAGCCAAGGTGCCAGGCGAGGCACAGATACGCAGTATTTT | TRBV4-3 | - | 16 | - | TRBJ2-3
CASSFPGQGVGYTF | TGTGCCAGCAGCTTTCCGGGACAGGGGGTTGGCTACACCTTC | TRBV7-9 | - | 14 | TRBD1 | TRBJ1-2
CASSVDLGQGAQEQYF | TGTGCCAGCAGCGTAGATCTGGGACAGGGGGCGCAGGAGCAGTACTTC | TRBV9 | - | 16 | TRBD1 | TRBJ2-7
CASGFRTGSMLRDSPLHF | TGTGCCAGCGGATTTCGGACAGGGTCGATGCTCAGGGATTCACCCCTCCACTTT | TRBV19 | - | 18 | TRBD1 | TRBJ1-6
CSASSAWTGVHEQYF | TGCAGTGCTAGTTCCGCTTGGACAGGGGTCCACGAGCAGTACTTC | TRBV20-1 | once | 15 | TRBD1 | TRBJ2-7
CASKSGTGYGRKYEQYF | TGTGCCAGCAAGAGCGGGACAGGGTATGGGAGAAAGTACGAGCAGTACTTC | TRBV7-2 | - | 17 | TRBD1 | TRBJ2-7
CASSEGTGPNSPLHF | TGCGCCAGCAGCGAGGGGACAGGGCCCAATTCACCCCTCCACTTT | TRBV5-1 | - | 15 | TRBD1 | TRBJ1-6
CASSPTVEQFF | TGTGCCAGCAGCCCCACAGTGGAGCAGTTCTTC | TRBV2 | - | 11 | - | TRBJ2-1
CAISESYGTSGYEQYF | TGTGCCATCAGTGAGTCTTACGGGACTAGCGGCTACGAGCAGTACTTC | TRBV10-3 | - | 16 | TRBD2 | TRBJ2-7
CALRGEGEKLFF | TGTGCCCTCAGGGGCGAAGGTGAAAAACTGTTTTTT | TRBV30 | - | 12 | - | TRBJ1-4